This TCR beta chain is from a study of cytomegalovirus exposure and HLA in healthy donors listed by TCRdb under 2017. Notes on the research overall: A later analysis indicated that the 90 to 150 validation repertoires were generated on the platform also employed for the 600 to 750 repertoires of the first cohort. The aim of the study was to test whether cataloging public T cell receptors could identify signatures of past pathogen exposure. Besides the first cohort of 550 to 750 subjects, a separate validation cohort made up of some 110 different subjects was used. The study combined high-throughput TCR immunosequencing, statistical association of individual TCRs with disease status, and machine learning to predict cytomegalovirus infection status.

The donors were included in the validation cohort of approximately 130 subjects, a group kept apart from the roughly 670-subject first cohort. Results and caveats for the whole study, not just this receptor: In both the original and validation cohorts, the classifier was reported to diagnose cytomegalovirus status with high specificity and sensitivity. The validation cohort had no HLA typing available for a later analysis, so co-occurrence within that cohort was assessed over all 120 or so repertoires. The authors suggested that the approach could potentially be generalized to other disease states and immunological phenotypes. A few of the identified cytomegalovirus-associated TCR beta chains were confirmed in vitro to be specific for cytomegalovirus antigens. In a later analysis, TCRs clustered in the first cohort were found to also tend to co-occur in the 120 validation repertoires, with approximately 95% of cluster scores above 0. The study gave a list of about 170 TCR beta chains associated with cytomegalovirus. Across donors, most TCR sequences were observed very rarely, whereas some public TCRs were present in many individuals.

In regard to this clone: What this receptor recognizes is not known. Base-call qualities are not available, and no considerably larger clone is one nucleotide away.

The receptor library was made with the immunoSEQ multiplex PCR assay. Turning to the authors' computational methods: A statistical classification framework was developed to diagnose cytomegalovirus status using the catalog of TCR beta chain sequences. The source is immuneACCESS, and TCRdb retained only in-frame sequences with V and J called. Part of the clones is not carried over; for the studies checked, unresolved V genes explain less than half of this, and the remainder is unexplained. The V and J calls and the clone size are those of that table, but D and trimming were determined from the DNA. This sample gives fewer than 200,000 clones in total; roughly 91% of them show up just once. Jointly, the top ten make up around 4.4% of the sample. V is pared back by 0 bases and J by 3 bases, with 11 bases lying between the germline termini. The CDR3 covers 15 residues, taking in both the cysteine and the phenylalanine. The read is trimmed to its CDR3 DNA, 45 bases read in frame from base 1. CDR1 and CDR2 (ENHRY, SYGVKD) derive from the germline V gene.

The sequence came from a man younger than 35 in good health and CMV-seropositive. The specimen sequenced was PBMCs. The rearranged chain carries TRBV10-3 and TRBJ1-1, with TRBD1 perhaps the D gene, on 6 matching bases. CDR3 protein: CAISESAGADTEAFF. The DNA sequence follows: TGTGCCATCAGTGAGTCAGCGGGGGCGGACACTGAAGCTTTCTTT.